This T cell receptor (beta chain) was recorded in a study of OX40 agonist ivuxolimab in advanced cancers. V gave up 2 bases and J gave up 3 bases, with 13 bases separating them. Germline CDR1 SGDLS, CDR2 YYNGEE. CDR3 size: 15 residues. The protocol was immunoSEQ multiplex PCR, while the TCRdb copy is restricted to in-frame clones and leaves out a portion. The sample carries 90,000 or so clones, approximately 90% recorded once. This sequence joins TRBV9 and TRBJ2-3, with D perhaps TRBD1 (6 bases). The sequences come from CD4+ or CD8+ T cells sorted from blood, collected in a trial of the OX40 agonist ivuxolimab. The TCR sequence derives from an adult with an advanced solid tumor such as melanoma, head and neck, liver or kidney cancer. The CDR3 coding sequence is TGTGCCAGCAGCGTCGCCGATCAGGGGACAGATACGCAGTATTTT. Translated: CASSVADQGTDTQYF.